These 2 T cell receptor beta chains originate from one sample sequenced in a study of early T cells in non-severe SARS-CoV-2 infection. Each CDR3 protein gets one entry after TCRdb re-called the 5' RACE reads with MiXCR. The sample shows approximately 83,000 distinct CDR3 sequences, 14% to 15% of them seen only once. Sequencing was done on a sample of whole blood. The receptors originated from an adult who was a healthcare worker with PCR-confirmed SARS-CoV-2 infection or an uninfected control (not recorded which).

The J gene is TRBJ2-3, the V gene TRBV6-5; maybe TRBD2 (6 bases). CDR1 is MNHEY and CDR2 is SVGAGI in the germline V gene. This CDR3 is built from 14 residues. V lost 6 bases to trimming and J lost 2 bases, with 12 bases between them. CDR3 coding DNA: TGTGCCAGCAGCCGGGGCGGGGACACAGATACGCAGTATTTT. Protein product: CASSRGGDTDTQYF.

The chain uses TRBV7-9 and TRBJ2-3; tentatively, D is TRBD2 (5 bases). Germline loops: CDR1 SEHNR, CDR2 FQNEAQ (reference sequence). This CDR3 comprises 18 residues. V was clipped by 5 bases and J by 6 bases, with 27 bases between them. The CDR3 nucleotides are TGTGCCAGCAGCGCCCAAGGCGGAAAGCGCACACCGGGGGATACGCAGTATTTT. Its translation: CASSAQGGKRTPGDTQYF.